This TCR beta chain stems from a study of shared clonotypes between healthy human individuals. Overall study findings and caveats: Measured sharing among donors was expected to vary with sequencing depth. Estimated richness was generally greater in naive than memory subsets. Between four donors, naive CD4 clonotypes were shared at a level of around 5.1%.

Into CD45RA+ naive and CD45RA-negative memory subsets, the CD4+ cells were split. Comments on this clone: The antigen remains unidentified.

Sequenced by immunoSEQ multiplex PCR; TCRdb stores in-frame clones only, minus some. Of just under 350,000 clones listed, over 70% were seen once; the top ten hold 8% to 13%. Sequenced: memory CD4+ T cells sorted from blood. Subset in this sample: CD45RA-negative fraction. This clonotype was sampled from a man in his thirties or forties in good health.

The CDR3 protein is CASSLGGYEQYF. The CDR3 DNA is TGTGCCAGCAGCTTAGGGGGGTACGAGCAGTACTTC. The J gene is TRBJ2-7, the V gene TRBV2; the D call may be TRBD1 or TRBD2 (6 bases each). The length of the CDR3 is 12 residues. Looked up from germline, CDR1 is SNHLY and CDR2 is FYNNEI. V was shortened by 6 bases and J by 4 bases, with 10 bases between the two germline ends.